Below, 6 T cell receptor beta chains from the same sample are listed, as sequenced in a study of T-cell memory formation after mild COVID-19. TCRdb reprocessed the 5' RACE reads with MiXCR, giving one entry per CDR3 protein. The sample has hundreds of thousands of distinct CDR3 sequences, 16% seen once. Sequencing was done on a sample of PBMCs or a T cell subset sorted from them (not recorded which). These receptors all come from a man aged 18 to 30 who had mild COVID-19 (a few samples of this study predate the infection). Cell type and time point are not known.

About this clonotype: One junction end does not reproduce the germline sequence, and a read error may be involved. The V and J genes are TRBV3-1 and TRBJ1-6; 7 bases align to TRBD1. Germline CDR1 reads LGHDT; CDR2 reads YNNKEL (reference sequence). This CDR3 is 14 amino acids long. CDR3 in amino acids: CDSSQVTGDSPLHF. As DNA, the CDR3 is TGTGACAGCAGCCAAGTAACAGGGGATTCACCCCTCCACTTT.

The V and J genes are TRBV12-3 or TRBV12-4 and TRBJ2-2; possibly TRBD1 for D (5 bases). The CDR3 runs 15 residues. V dropped 7 bases and J dropped 0 bases, with 12 bases sitting between them. The CDR3 bases are TGTGCCAGCAATGGGGAAGGGGCGAACACCGGGGAGCTGTTTTTT. Translating it yields CASNGEGANTGELFF.

This clonotype was detected only a few times. This rearrangement joins TRBV9 to TRBJ1-1; D unclear. From germline, CDR1 is SGDLS and CDR2 YYNGEE. The CDR3 extends over 14 amino acids. V was trimmed by 1 base and J by 1 base, leaving 8 bases between them. The CDR3: CASSVKGQNTEAFF. In DNA form, the CDR3 reads TGTGCCAGCAGCGTAAAGGGTCAGAACACTGAAGCTTTCTTT.

This clonotype came up a few times. The CDR3 sequence is CASSIGGQGPGYGYTF. Here the CDR3 DNA reads TGTGCCAGCAGCATAGGGGGACAGGGTCCTGGCTATGGCTACACCTTC. This chain connects TRBV12-3 or TRBV12-4 to TRBJ1-2; 9 positions agree with TRBD1. V trimming: 6 bases; J trimming: 4 bases; junction bases outside the gene matches: 12. This CDR3 is built from 16 residues.

This chain joins TRBV6-5 and TRBJ1-6, with no clear D. The CDR3 extends over 14 amino acids. Germline assignment: CDR1 MNHEY and CDR2 SVGAGI. Trimming removed 3 bases from V and 5 bases from J, with 8 bases in between. This CDR3 is CASSYAANNSPLHF. The DNA for the CDR3 is TGTGCCAGCAGTTATGCAGCCAATAATTCACCCCTCCACTTT.

This sequence joins TRBV7-9 and TRBJ2-6; a weak D match, TRBD1 (5 bases). Germline assignment: CDR1 SEHNR and CDR2 FQNEAQ (reference sequence). V shed 5 bases and J shed 0 bases, with 11 bases lying between them. The CDR3 spans 16 residues. The CDR3 DNA reads TGTGCCAGCAGCAGCGACAGCCTCTCTGGGGCCAACGTCCTGACTTTC. The encoded protein is CASSSDSLSGANVLTF.